One TCR beta chain is described in this entry. Its antigen is still unknown. Graft material was processed, releasing intraepithelial and lamina propria lymphocytes. The data originate from a study of graft-versus-host responses after intestinal transplantation. For the study at large: Recipients received multivisceral, liver-intestinal, or isolated intestinal transplants. General study results and limits: The recipient marrow held GvH clones, and some of them showed up first in ileum or blood. Association was observed between peak circulating GvH clone levels and early post-transplant HvG declines. High graft-versus-host to host-versus-graft T cell clonal ratios marked allografts of patients with graft-donor macrochimerism.

The CDR3 extends over 15 amino acids. The germline V gene has CDR1 LNHDA and CDR2 SQIVND (reference sequence). The V and J ends lost 3 bases and 7 bases respectively, with 15 bases between them. Here immunoSEQ multiplex PCR was the method, and the copy in TCRdb shows in-frame clones only, minus some. The table lists about 17,000 clones, 80% of them singletons. The origin of this receptor is a human patient who received an intestinal transplant, so some T cells may come from the graft donor. The V gene is TRBV19, the J gene TRBJ1-4; D is ambiguous. Source: ileum tissue, taken approximately 97 days after intestinal transplant. The CDR3 region has the DNA TGTGCCAGTAGTATCGACGGAACCCAAATTGAAAAACTGTTTTTT. Translated: CASSIDGTQIEKLFF.